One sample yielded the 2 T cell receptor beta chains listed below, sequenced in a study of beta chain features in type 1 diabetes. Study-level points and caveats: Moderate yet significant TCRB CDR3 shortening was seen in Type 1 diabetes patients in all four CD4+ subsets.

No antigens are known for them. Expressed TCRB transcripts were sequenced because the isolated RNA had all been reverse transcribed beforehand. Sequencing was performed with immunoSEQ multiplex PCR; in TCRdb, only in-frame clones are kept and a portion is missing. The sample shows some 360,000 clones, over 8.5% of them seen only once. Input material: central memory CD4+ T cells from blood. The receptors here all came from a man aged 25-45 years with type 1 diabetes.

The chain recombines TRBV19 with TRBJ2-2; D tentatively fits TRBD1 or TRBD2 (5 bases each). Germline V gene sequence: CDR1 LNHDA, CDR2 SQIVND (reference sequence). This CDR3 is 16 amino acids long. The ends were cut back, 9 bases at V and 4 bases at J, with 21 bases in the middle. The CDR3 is CASIPKVGVLTGELFF. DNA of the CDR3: TGTGCCAGCATCCCGAAGGTGGGGGTTCTCACCGGGGAGCTGTTTTTT.

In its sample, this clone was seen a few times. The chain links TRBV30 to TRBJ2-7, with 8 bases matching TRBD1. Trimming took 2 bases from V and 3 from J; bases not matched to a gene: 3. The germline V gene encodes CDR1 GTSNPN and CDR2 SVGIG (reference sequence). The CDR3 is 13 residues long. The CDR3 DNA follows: TGTGCCTGGAGTCTGGGACAGGACTACGAGCAGTACTTC. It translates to CAWSLGQDYEQYF.